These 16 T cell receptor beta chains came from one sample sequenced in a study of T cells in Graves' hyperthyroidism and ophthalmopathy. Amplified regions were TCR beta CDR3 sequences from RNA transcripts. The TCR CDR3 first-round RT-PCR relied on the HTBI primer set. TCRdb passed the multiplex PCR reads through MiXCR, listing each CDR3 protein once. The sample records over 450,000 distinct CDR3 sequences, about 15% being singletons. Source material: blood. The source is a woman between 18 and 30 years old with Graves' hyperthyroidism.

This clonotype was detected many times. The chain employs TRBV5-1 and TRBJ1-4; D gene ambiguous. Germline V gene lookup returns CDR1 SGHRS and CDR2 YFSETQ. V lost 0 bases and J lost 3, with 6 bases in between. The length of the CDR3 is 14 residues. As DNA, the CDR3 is TGCGCCAGCAGCTTGGGGGAGCCTAATGAAAAACTGTTTTTT. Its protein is CASSLGEPNEKLFF.

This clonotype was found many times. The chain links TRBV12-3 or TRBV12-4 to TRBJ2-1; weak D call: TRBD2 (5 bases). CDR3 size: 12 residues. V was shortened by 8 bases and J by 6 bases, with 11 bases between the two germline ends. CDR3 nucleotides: TGTGCCAGCTTGCGGGTCGGCAATGAGCAGTTCTTC. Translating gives CASLRVGNEQFF.

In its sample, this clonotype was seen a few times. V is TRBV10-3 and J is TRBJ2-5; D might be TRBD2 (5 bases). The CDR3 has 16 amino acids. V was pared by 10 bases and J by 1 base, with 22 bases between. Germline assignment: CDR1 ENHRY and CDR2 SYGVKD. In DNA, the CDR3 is TGTGCCACGACCCCCAATCTAGCTGTATCCCAAGAGACCCAGTACTTC. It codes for CATTPNLAVSQETQYF.

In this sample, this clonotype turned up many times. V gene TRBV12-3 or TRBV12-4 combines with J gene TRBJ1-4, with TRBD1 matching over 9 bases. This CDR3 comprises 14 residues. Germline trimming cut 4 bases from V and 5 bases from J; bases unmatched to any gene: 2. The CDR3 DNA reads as TGTGCCAGCAGTTGGACAGGGGAGAATGAAAAACTGTTTTTT. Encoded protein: CASSWTGENEKLFF.

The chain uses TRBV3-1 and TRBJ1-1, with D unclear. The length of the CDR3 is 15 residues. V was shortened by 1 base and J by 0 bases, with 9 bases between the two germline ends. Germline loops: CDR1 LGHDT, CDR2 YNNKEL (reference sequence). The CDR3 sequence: CASSQGPNMNTEAFF. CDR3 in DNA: TGTGCCAGCAGCCAAGGACCGAACATGAACACTGAAGCTTTCTTT.

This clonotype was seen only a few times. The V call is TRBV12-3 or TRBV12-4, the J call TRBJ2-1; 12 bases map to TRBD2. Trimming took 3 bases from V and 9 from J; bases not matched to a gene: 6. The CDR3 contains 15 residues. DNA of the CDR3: TGTGCCAGCAGTTTTCCTAGCGGGAGGGGCATTGAGCAGTTCTTC. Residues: CASSFPSGRGIEQFF.

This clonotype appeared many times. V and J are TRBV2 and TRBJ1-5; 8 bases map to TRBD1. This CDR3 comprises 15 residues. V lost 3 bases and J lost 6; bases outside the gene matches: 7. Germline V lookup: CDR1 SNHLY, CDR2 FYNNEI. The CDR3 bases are TGTGCCAGCAGTGAGGGACAGGCCCCACGTCAGCCCCAGCATTTT. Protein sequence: CASSEGQAPRQPQHF.

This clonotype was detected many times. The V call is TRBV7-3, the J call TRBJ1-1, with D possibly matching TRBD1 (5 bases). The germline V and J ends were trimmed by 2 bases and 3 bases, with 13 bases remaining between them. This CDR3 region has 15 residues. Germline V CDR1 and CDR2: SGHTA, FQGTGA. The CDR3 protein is CASSLGGAGDTEAFF. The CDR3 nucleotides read TGTGCCAGCAGCTTAGGTGGGGCAGGAGACACTGAAGCTTTCTTT. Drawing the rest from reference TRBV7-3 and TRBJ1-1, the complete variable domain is GAGVSQTPSNKVTEKGKYVELRCDPISGHTALYWYRQSLGQGPEFLIYFQGTGAADDSGLPNDRFFAVRPEGSVSTLKIQRTERGDSAVYLCASSLGGAGDTEAFFGQGTRLTVV.

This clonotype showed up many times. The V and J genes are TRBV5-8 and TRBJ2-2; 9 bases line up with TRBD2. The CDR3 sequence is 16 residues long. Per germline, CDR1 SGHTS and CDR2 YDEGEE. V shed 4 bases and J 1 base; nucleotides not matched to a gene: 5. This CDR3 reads CASSVSGRRNTGELFF. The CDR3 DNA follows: TGTGCCAGCAGCGTAAGCGGGAGGAGGAACACCGGGGAGCTGTTTTTT.

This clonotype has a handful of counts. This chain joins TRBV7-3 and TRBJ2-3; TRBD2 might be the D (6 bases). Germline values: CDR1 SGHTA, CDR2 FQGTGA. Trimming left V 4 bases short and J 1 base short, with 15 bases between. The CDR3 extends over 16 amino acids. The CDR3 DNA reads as TGTGCCAGCAGCTCATTACGGGGGATCCGCACAGATACGCAGTATTTT. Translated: CASSSLRGIRTDTQYF.

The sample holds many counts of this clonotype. The DNA for the CDR3 is TGTGCCAGCAGCGTCCACCGGGACAGCAAAATGAACACTGAAGCTTTCTTT. This translates into CASSVHRDSKMNTEAFF. The chain recombines TRBV9 with TRBJ1-1; 7 nucleotides align to TRBD1. Germline assignment: CDR1 SGDLS and CDR2 YYNGEE. The CDR3 is 17 amino acids. Losses at the gene ends were 2 bases for V and 0 bases for J; bases not matched to a gene: 10.

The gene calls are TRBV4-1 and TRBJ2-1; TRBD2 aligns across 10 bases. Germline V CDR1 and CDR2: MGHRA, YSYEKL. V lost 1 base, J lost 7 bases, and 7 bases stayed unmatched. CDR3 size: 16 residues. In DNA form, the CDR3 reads TGCGCCAGCAGCCAAGTAGCGGGGGGCAGTAAGAATGAGCAGTTCTTC. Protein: CASSQVAGGSKNEQFF.

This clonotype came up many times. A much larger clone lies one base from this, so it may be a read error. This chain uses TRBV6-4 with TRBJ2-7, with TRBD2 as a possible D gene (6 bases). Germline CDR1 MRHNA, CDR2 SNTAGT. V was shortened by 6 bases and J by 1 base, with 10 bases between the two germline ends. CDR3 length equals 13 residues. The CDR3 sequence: CASRTRGSYEQYF. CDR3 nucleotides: TGTGCCAGCAGGACTAGGGGATCCTACGAGCAGTACTTC.

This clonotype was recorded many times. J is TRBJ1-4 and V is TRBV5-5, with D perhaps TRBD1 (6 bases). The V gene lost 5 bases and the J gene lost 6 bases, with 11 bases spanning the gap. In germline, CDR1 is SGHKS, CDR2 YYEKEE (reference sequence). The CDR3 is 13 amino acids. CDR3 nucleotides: TGTGCCAGCAGTCCGGGACACGATGAAAAACTGTTTTTT. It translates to CASSPGHDEKLFF.

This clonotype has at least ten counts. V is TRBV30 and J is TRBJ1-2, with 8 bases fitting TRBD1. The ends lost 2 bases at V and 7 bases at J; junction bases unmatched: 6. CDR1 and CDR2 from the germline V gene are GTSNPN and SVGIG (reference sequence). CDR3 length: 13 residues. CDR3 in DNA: TGTGCCTGGAGTCTTGGACAGGGACGTGGCTACACCTTC. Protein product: CAWSLGQGRGYTF.

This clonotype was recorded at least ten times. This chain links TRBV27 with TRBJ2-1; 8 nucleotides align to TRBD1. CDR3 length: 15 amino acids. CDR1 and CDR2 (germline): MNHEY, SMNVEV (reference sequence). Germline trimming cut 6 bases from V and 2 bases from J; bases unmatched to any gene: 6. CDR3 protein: CASRTGDPTYNEQFF. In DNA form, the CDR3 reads TGTGCCAGCAGGACAGGGGACCCCACCTACAATGAGCAGTTCTTC.